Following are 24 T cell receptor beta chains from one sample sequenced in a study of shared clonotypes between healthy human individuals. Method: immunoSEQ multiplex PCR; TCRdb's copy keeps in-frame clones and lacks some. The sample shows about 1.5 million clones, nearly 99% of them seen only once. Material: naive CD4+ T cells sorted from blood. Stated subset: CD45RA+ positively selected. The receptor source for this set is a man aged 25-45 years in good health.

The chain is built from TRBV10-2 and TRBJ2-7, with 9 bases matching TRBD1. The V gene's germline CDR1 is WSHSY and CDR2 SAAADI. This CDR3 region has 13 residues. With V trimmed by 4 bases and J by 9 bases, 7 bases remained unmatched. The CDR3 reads CASSGGQGRGQYF. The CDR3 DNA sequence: TGCGCCAGCAGTGGGGGACAGGGCCGCGGGCAGTACTTC.

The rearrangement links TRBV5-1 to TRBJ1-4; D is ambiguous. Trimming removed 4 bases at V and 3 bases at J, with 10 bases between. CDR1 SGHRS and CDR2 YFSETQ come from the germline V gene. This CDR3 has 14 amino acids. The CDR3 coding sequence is TGCGCCAGCAGCCTCCCGGGCTCTAATGAAAAACTGTTTTTT. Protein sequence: CASSLPGSNEKLFF.

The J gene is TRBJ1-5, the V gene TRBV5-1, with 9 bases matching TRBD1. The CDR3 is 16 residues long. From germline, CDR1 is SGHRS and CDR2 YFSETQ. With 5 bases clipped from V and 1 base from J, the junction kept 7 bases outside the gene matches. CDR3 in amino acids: CASRTGGVSSNQPQHF. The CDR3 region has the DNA TGCGCCAGCAGGACAGGGGGAGTCTCGAGCAATCAGCCCCAGCATTTT.

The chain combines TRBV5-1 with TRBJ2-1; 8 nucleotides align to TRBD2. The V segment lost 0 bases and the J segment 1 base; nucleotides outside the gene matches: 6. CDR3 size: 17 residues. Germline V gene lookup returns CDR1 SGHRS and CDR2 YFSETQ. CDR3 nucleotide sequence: TGCGCCAGCAGCTTGGGACTAGCGCGCTGGTCCTACAATGAGCAGTTCTTC. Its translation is CASSLGLARWSYNEQFF.

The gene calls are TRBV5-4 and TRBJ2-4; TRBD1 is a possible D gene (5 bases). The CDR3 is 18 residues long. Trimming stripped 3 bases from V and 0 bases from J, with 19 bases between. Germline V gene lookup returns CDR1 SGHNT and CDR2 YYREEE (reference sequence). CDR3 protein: CASSSRGAGNSAKNIQYF. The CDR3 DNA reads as TGTGCCAGCAGCTCAAGGGGCGCCGGCAATTCAGCCAAAAACATTCAGTACTTC.

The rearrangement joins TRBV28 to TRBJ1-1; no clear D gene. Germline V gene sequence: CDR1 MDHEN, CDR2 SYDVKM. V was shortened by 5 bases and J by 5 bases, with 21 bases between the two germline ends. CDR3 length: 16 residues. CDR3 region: CASSPGRRVQRTEAFF. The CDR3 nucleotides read TGTGCCAGCAGTCCGGGGAGGCGGGTTCAACGGACTGAAGCTTTCTTT.

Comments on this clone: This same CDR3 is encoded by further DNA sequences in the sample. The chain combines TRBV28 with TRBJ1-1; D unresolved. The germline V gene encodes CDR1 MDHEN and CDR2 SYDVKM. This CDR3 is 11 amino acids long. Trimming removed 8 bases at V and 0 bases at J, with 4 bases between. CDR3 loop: CASRMNTEAFF. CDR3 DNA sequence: TGTGCCAGCCGAATGAACACTGAAGCTTTCTTT.

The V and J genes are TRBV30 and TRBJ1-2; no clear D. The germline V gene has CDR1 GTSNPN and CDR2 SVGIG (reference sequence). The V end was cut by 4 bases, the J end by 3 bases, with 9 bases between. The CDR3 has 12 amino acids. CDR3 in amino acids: CAWTGYDYGYTF. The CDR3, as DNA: TGTGCCTGGACAGGTTATGACTATGGCTACACCTTC.

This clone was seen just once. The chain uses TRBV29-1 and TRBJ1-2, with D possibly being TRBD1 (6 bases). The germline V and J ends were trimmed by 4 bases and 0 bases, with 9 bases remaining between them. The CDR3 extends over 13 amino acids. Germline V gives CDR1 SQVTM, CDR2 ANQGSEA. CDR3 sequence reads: CSVGTAPNYGYTF. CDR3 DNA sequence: TGCAGCGTTGGGACAGCTCCTAACTATGGCTACACCTTC.

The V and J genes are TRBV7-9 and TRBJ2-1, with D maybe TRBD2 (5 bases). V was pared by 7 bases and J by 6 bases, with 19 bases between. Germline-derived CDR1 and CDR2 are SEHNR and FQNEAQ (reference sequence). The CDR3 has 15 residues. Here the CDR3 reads CASTLGLRPSNEQFF. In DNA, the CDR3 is TGTGCCAGCACCCTTGGACTTCGGCCCTCCAATGAGCAGTTCTTC.

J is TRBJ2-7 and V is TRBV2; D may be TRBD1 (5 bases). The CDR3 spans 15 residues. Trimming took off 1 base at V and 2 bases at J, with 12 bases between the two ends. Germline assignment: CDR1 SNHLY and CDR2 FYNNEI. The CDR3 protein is CASSEGGWTPYEQYF. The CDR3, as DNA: TGTGCCAGCAGTGAAGGGGGTTGGACACCCTACGAGCAGTACTTC.

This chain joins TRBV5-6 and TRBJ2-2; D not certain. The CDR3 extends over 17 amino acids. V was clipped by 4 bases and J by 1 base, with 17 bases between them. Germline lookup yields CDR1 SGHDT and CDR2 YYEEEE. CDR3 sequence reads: CASSPMMSWVNTGELFF. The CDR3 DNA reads TGTGCCAGCAGCCCTATGATGTCCTGGGTGAACACCGGGGAGCTGTTTTTT.

The CDR3 sequence: CASSLGRRTGRVTGELFF. DNA of the CDR3: TGCGCCAGCAGCTTGGGGAGACGGACAGGGCGGGTCACCGGGGAGCTGTTTTTT. The rearrangement uses TRBV5-1 and TRBJ2-2; 8 bases are a match to TRBD1. CDR1 and CDR2 (germline): SGHRS, YFSETQ. The CDR3 consists of 18 residues. Germline trimming cut 0 bases from V and 4 bases from J; bases unmatched to any gene: 11.

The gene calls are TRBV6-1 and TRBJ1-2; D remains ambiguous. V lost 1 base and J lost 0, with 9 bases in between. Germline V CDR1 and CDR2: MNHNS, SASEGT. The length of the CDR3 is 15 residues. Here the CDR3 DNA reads TGTGCCAGCAGTGAAGTCGGCAGACCTAACTATGGCTACACCTTC. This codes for CASSEVGRPNYGYTF.

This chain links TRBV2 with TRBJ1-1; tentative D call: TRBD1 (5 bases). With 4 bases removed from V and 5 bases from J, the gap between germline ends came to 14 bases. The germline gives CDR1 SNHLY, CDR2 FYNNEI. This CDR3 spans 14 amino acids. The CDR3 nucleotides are TGTGCCAGCAGTGGCAGGGTGGGGAGAACTGAAGCTTTCTTT. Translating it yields CASSGRVGRTEAFF.

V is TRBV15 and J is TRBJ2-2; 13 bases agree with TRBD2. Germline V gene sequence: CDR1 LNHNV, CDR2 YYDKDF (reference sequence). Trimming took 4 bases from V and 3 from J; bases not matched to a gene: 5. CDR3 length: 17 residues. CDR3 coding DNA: TGTGCCACCAGCAAGGGACTAGCGGGAACTTACACCGGGGAGCTGTTTTTT. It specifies CATSKGLAGTYTGELFF.

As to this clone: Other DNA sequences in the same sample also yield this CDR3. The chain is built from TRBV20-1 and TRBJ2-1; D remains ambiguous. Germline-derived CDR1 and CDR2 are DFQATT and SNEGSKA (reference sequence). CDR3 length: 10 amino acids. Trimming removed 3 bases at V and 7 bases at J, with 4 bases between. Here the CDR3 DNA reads TGCAGTGCTAGTTCGAATGAGCAGTTCTTC. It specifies CSASSNEQFF.

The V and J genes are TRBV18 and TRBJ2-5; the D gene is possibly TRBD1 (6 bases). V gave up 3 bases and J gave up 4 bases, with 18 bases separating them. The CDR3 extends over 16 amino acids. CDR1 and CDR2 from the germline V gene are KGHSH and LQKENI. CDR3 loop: CASSPRERGIRETQYF. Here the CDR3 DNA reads TGTGCCAGCTCACCCAGGGAAAGGGGGATTCGAGAGACCCAGTACTTC. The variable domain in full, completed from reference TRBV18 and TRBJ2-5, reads NAGVMQNPRHLVRRRGQEARLRCSPMKGHSHVYWYRQLPEEGLKFMVYLQKENIIDESGMPKERFSAEFPKEGPSILRIQQVVRGDSAAYFCASSPRERGIRETQYFGPGTRLLVL.

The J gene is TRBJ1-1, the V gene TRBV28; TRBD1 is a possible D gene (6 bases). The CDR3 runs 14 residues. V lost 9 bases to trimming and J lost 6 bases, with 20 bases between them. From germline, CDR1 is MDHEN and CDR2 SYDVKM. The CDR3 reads CASYHTGFRPEAFF. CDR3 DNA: TGTGCCAGTTACCATACAGGGTTTCGGCCTGAAGCTTTCTTT.

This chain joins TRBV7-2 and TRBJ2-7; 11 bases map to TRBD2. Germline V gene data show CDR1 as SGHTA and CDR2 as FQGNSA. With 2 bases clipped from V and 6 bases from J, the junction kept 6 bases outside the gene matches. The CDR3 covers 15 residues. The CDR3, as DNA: TGTGCCAGCAGCTTACTCGGGCTAGCGGGAGGCGAGCAGTACTTC. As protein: CASSLLGLAGGEQYF.

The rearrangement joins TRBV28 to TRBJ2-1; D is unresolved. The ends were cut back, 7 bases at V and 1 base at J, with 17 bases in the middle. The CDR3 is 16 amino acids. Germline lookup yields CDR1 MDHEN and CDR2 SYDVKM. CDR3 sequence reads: CASTLGRLRSYNEQFF. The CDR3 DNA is TGTGCCAGCACCCTGGGCCGGTTAAGATCCTACAATGAGCAGTTCTTC.

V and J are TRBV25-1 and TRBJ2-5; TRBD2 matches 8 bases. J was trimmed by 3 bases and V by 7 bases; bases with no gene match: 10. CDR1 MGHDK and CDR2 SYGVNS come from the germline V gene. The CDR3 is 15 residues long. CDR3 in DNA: TGTGCCAGCATCCCCGGGGGGGGACGCGAAGAGACCCAGTACTTC. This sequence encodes CASIPGGGREETQYF.

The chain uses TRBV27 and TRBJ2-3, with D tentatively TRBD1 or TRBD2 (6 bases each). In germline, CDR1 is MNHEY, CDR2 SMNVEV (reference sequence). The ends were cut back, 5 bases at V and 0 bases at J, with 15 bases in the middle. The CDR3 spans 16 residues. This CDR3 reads CASSALGGTSTDTQYF. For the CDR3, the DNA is TGTGCCAGCAGTGCCCTAGGGGGGACTAGCACAGATACGCAGTATTTT.

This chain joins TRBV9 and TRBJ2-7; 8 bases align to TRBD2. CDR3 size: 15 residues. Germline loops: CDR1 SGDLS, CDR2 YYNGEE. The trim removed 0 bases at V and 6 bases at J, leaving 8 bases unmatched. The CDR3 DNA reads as TGTGCCAGCAGCGTAGGGTCGGGACTAGTGAGCGAGCAGTACTTC. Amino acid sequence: CASSVGSGLVSEQYF.